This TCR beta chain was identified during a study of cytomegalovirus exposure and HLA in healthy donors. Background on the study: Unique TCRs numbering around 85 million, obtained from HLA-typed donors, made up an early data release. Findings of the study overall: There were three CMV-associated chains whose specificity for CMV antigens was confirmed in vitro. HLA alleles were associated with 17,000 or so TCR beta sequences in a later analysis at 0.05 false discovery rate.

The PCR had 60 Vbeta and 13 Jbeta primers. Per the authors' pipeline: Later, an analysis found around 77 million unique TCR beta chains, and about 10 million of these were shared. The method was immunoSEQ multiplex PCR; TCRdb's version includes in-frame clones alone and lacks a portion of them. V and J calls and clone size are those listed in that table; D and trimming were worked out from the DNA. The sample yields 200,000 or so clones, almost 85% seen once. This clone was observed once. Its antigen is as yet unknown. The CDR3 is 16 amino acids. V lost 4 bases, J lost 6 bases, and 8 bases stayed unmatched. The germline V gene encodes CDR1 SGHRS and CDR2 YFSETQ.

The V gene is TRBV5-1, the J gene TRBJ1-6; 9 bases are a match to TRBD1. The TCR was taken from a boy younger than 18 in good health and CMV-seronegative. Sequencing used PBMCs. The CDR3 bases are TGCGCCAGCAGCAAAGGCCAGGGACAGGGTAATTCACCCCTCCACTTT. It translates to CASSKGQGQGNSPLHF.